This entry features one T cell receptor beta chain sequence. Antigen unknown. Germline V gene data show CDR1 as SGHTA and CDR2 as FQGNSA. This CDR3 comprises 15 residues. Losses at the gene ends were 1 base for V and 5 bases for J; bases not matched to a gene: 6. This record belongs to a study of cytomegalovirus exposure and HLA in healthy donors. Study-wide points: Some TCR beta chains (164 of them) were listed as cytomegalovirus-associated. A few CMV-associated chains were confirmed in vitro to be specific for CMV antigens.

Separation from the roughly 600-subject first cohort characterized the roughly 120-subject validation cohort, to which the donors belonged. Only in-frame clones appear in the TCRdb table, and some are missing; sequencing was by immunoSEQ multiplex PCR. The sample contains 55,000 to 75,000 clones, approximately 95% of which appear only once. Sequencing used PBMCs. The chain is built from TRBV7-2 and TRBJ2-3; 7 positions match TRBD2. The clonotype comes from a woman under 30 in good health and CMV-seronegative. The CDR3 loop is CASSLVLAAGDTQYF. The DNA for the CDR3 is TGTGCCAGCAGCTTAGTCCTAGCGGCCGGAGATACGCAGTATTTT.